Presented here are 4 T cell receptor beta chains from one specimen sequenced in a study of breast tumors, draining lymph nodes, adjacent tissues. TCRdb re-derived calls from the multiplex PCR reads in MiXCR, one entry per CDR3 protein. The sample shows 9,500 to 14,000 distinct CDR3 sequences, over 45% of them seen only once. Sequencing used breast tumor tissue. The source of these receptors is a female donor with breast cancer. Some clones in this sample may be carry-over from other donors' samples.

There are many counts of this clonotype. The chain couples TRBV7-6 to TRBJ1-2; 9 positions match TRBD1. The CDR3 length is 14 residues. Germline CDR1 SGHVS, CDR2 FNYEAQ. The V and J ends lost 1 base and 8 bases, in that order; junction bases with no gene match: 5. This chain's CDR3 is CASSLEWTGEGYTF. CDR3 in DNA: TGTGCCAGCAGCTTAGAGTGGACAGGGGAAGGCTACACCTTC. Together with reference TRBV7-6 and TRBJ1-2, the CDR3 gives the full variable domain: GAGVSQSPRYKVTKRGQDVALRCDPISGHVSLYWYRQALGQGPEFLTYFNYEAQQDKSGLPNDRFSAERPEGSISTLTIQRTEQRDSAMYRCASSLEWTGEGYTFGSGTRLTVV.

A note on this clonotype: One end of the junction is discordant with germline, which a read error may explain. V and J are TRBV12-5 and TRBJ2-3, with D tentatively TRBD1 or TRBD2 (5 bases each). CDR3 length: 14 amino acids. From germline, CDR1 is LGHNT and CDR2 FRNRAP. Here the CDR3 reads CASGRGTGTDAQYF. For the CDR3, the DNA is TGTGCTAGTGGCCGGGGCACGGGAACAGATGCGCAATATTTT.

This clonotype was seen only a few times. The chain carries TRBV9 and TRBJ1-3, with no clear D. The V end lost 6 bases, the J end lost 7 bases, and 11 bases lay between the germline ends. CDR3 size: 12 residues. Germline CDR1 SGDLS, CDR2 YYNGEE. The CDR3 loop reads CASTGTLNTIYF. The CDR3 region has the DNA TGTGCCAGCACCGGCACCTTGAACACCATATATTTT.

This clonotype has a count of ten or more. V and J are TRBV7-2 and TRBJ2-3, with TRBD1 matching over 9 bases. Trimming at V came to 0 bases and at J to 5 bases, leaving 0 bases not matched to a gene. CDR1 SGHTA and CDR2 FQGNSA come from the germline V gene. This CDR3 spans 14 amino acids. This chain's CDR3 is CASSLAGQGDTQYF. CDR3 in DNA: TGTGCCAGCAGCTTAGCGGGACAGGGAGATACGCAGTATTTT.